The 29 T cell receptor beta chains reported below all come from one sample, sequenced in a study of cytomegalovirus exposure and HLA in healthy donors. Here immunoSEQ multiplex PCR was the method, and the copy in TCRdb shows in-frame clones only, minus some. The sample lists 250,000 to 350,000 clones, 88% occurring once. Sequenced: PBMCs. Every receptor here comes from a woman between 18 and 29 years old in good health and CMV-seronegative.

This clone was counted once. The chain is built from TRBV4-1 and TRBJ2-7; 8 positions agree with TRBD2. CDR3 size: 14 residues. The germline V gene encodes CDR1 MGHRA and CDR2 YSYEKL. Trimming removed 5 bases from V and 0 bases from J; junction bases left unmatched: 3. The CDR3 spells CASSLSGSSYEQYF. Written as DNA, the CDR3 is TGCGCCAGCAGCTTAAGCGGGAGCTCCTACGAGCAGTACTTC.

The chain uses TRBV11-2 and TRBJ2-7; D may be TRBD1 (5 bases). Trimming cost V 4 bases and J 4 bases, with 17 bases left between them. Germline V gives CDR1 SGHAT, CDR2 FQNNGV. The CDR3 has 15 amino acids. CDR3 loop: CASSSRQFVQYEQYF. The CDR3 region has the DNA TGTGCCAGCAGCTCGAGACAGTTTGTACAATACGAGCAGTACTTC.

The genes are TRBV29-1 and TRBJ1-1; no reliable D call. There are 12 residues in the CDR3. The germline V gene has CDR1 SQVTM and CDR2 ANQGSEA. V was cut by 2 bases and J by 7 bases, with 11 bases left in between. Written as DNA, the CDR3 is TGCAGCGTTGAAACAGACAATAATGAAGCTTTCTTT. It encodes CSVETDNNEAFF.

The chain recombines TRBV11-3 with TRBJ2-7; 8 bases agree with TRBD2. CDR1 is SGHNT and CDR2 is YENEEA in the germline V gene. The CDR3 spans 15 residues. V lost 1 base to trimming and J lost 2 bases; unmatched junction nucleotides: 4. The CDR3: CASSLGTSTTYEQYF. In DNA, the CDR3 is TGTGCCAGCAGCTTAGGGACTAGCACAACCTACGAGCAGTACTTC. Supplemented by reference TRBV11-3 and TRBJ2-7, the full variable domain reads EAGVVQSPRYKIIEKKQPVAFWCNPISGHNTLYWYLQNLGQGPELLIRYENEEAVDDSQLPKDRFSAERLKGVDSTLKIQPAELGDSAVYLCASSLGTSTTYEQYFGPGTRLTVT.

The rearrangement uses TRBV19 and TRBJ2-1; D call uncertain. Germline lookup yields CDR1 LNHDA and CDR2 SQIVND (reference sequence). Between the trimmed V and J ends, which lost 7 bases and 0 bases, there was a span of 10 bases. The CDR3 consists of 14 residues. In DNA form, the CDR3 reads TGTGCCAGTAAGCTACGTAGCTCCTACAATGAGCAGTTCTTC. Translated: CASKLRSSYNEQFF.

This chain links TRBV4-2 with TRBJ2-1, with D maybe TRBD2 (6 bases). Germline V lookup: CDR1 LGHNA, CDR2 YNFKEQ. Trimming pared 5 bases from V and 12 bases from J, leaving 14 bases between. The CDR3 covers 12 residues. The CDR3: CASSSGELGQFF. The CDR3 coding sequence is TGTGCCAGCAGCTCGGGGGAACTGGGGCAGTTCTTC.

The chain uses TRBV4-1 and TRBJ1-5; D possibly corresponds to TRBD1 (6 bases). Per germline, CDR1 MGHRA and CDR2 YSYEKL. The V end was cut by 5 bases, the J end by 0 bases, with 11 bases between. This CDR3 is built from 15 residues. CDR3 residues: CASSSGQNSNQPQHF. The CDR3 nucleotides are TGCGCCAGCAGCTCCGGACAGAATAGCAATCAGCCCCAGCATTTT.

The chain carries TRBV4-1 and TRBJ1-2; the match to TRBD1 covers 8 bases. Per germline, CDR1 MGHRA and CDR2 YSYEKL. Trimming cost V 0 bases and J 5 bases; bases outside gene matches: 8. This CDR3 has 16 residues. As DNA, the CDR3 is TGCGCCAGCAGCCAAGATAGGGGACAGGATGCTTATGGCTACACCTTC. Its protein is CASSQDRGQDAYGYTF.

The V and J genes are TRBV10-3 and TRBJ1-1; 8 nucleotides line up with TRBD1. Germline V gene lookup returns CDR1 ENHRY and CDR2 SYGVKD. Trimming at V came to 5 bases and at J to 1 base, leaving 3 bases not matched to a gene. CDR3 length equals 14 residues. As DNA, the CDR3 is TGTGCCATCAGTTCAGACAGGGGGAACACTGAAGCTTTCTTT. Translated: CAISSDRGNTEAFF.

Concerning this clone: Within the sample, other DNA sequences also encode this same CDR3. The V and J genes are TRBV28 and TRBJ2-3; D is ambiguous. Per germline, CDR1 MDHEN and CDR2 SYDVKM. With 6 bases removed from V and 0 bases from J, the gap between germline ends came to 7 bases. The CDR3 has 13 residues. In nucleotides, the CDR3 is TGTGCCAGCAGCCTTACTAGCACAGATACGCAGTATTTT. Its translation: CASSLTSTDTQYF.

The J gene is TRBJ2-7, the V gene TRBV15; TRBD1 agrees at 7 bases. Trimming took 5 bases from V and 3 from J; bases not matched to a gene: 16. Germline values: CDR1 LNHNV, CDR2 YYDKDF (reference sequence). The CDR3 is 17 amino acids. CDR3 DNA sequence: TGTGCCACCAGCTACCATATTCGACAGGGTGGAGACTACGAGCAGTACTTC. Translating gives CATSYHIRQGGDYEQYF.

The rearrangement links TRBV14 to TRBJ2-7, with D unclear. Looked up from germline, CDR1 is SGHDN and CDR2 is FVKESK. The CDR3 consists of 14 residues. The V end was cut by 2 bases, the J end by 2 bases, with 10 bases between. The CDR3 DNA follows: TGTGCCAGCAGCCAAACCCTAAACCCCTACGAGCAGTACTTC. Its translation: CASSQTLNPYEQYF.

Turning to this clone: The junction and the germline gene differ at one end; a read error may be behind it. This chain's CDR3 is CASNENRDTMNTEAFF. The CDR3 DNA follows: TGTGCCAGCAATGAAAACAGGGATACCATGAACACTGAAGCTTTCTTT. J is TRBJ1-1 and V is TRBV2; the D gene is possibly TRBD1 (6 bases). This CDR3 region has 16 residues. Germline lookup yields CDR1 SNHLY and CDR2 FYNNEI.

This clone was detected once. This chain connects TRBV29-1 to TRBJ2-2; 8 positions agree with TRBD1. The CDR3 runs to 15 residues. Looked up from germline, CDR1 is SQVTM and CDR2 is ANQGSEA. J lost 1 base, V lost 1 base, and 2 bases had no gene match. CDR3 DNA: TGCAGCGTTGAAGTTGGACAGGGGAACACCGGGGAGCTGTTTTTT. Protein sequence: CSVEVGQGNTGELFF.

The chain combines TRBV10-3 with TRBJ1-2, with D possibly being TRBD1 (6 bases). Trimming stripped 9 bases from V and 8 bases from J, with 16 bases between. The CDR3 length is 12 residues. Germline assignment: CDR1 ENHRY and CDR2 SYGVKD. CDR3 sequence reads: CAISSTGDGYTF. CDR3 bases: TGTGCCATTTCGTCGACAGGAGACGGCTACACCTTC.

The chain combines TRBV4-3 with TRBJ2-2, with 14 bases aligning to TRBD2. Germline CDR1 is LGHNA and CDR2 is YSLEER. The CDR3 consists of 17 residues. Losses at the gene ends were 4 bases for V and 6 bases for J; bases not matched to a gene: 7. DNA for the CDR3: TGCGCCAGCAGCCGCGGGACTAGCGGGAGTTCTTCCGGGGAGCTGTTTTTT. It codes for CASSRGTSGSSSGELFF.

V usage is TRBV1 and J usage is TRBJ2-7; the table gives TRBD2 as D, unverified against the DNA. TRBV1 is given as a pseudogene. The CDR3 is made up of 17 amino acids. CDR3 bases: TGCACCAGCAGCCCCAGCGCCAGCGGAGGAACCCCCTACGAGCAGTACTTC. This sequence encodes CTSSPSASGGTPYEQYF.

This CDR3 reads CASSPVHAGISGANVLTF. DNA of the CDR3: TGTGCCAGCAGCCCCGTTCATGCGGGAATCTCTGGGGCCAACGTCCTGACTTTC. V gene TRBV7-3 combines with J gene TRBJ2-6; a weak D match, TRBD2 (6 bases). Germline V gives CDR1 SGHTA, CDR2 FQGTGA. The CDR3 contains 18 residues. V lost 5 bases and J lost 0, with 17 bases in between.

V gene TRBV5-1 combines with J gene TRBJ2-1, with D possibly TRBD1 on 6 matching bases. The CDR3 contains 19 residues. V was clipped by 2 bases and J by 1 base, with 22 bases between them. Germline values: CDR1 SGHRS, CDR2 YFSETQ. CDR3 sequence reads: CASSLPGSSNRASYNEQFF. The CDR3 bases are TGCGCCAGCAGCTTACCGGGGTCTTCAAACAGGGCATCCTACAATGAGCAGTTCTTC.

The chain carries TRBV14 and TRBJ2-7; possible D gene TRBD2, 6 bases. The length of the CDR3 is 16 residues. Trimming left V 1 base short and J 0 bases short, with 13 bases between. Germline CDR1 and CDR2: SGHDN and FVKESK. DNA of the CDR3: TGTGCCAGCAGCCAAGCACCGCCTAGCGTCTCCTACGAGCAGTACTTC. It is translated as CASSQAPPSVSYEQYF. Drawing the rest from reference TRBV14 and TRBJ2-7, the complete variable domain is EAGVTQFPSHSVIEKGQTVTLRCDPISGHDNLYWYRRVMGKEIKFLLHFVKESKQDESGMPNNRFLAERTGGTYSTLKVQPAELEDSGVYFCASSQAPPSVSYEQYFGPGTRLTVT.

This clone showed up just once. The chain links TRBV6-5 to TRBJ1-1; 7 bases are shared with TRBD1. Germline V lookup: CDR1 MNHEY, CDR2 SVGAGI. The V and J ends lost 6 bases and 2 bases, in that order; junction bases with no gene match: 6. CDR3 length: 14 residues. The CDR3 nucleotides are TGTGCCAGCAGATGGGGGACAGACAACACTGAAGCTTTCTTT. Translation gives CASRWGTDNTEAFF.

The chain is built from TRBV9 and TRBJ1-6; no definite D call. Germline V gene lookup returns CDR1 SGDLS and CDR2 YYNGEE. This CDR3 contains 13 residues. The V and J ends lost 0 bases and 7 bases respectively, with 5 bases between them. CDR3 amino acids: CASSVGPNSPLHF. In DNA, the CDR3 is TGTGCCAGCAGCGTAGGTCCGAATTCACCCCTCCACTTT.

This clone has just one count. The rearrangement joins TRBV7-9 to TRBJ2-1; TRBD2 matches 7 bases. In germline, CDR1 is SEHNR, CDR2 FQNEAQ (reference sequence). This CDR3 contains 12 residues. Losses at the gene ends were 11 bases for V and 8 bases for J; bases not matched to a gene: 9. This chain's CDR3 is CAGGGTAYEQFF. CDR3 sequence (DNA): TGTGCCGGGGGGGGTACGGCCTATGAGCAGTTCTTC.

The table lists this clone with a count of one. This chain connects TRBV5-4 to TRBJ2-5, with D hard to call. V was clipped by 5 bases and J by 5 bases, with 13 bases between them. The CDR3 spans 13 residues. In germline, CDR1 is SGHNT, CDR2 YYREEE (reference sequence). The DNA of the CDR3 is TGTGCCAGCAGTGCCGCGGCCCAGGAGACCCAGTACTTC. It codes for CASSAAAQETQYF.

The CDR3 bases are TGTGCCAGCAGTTTCCTTGTGGGACTAGCGGGACTCACCGGGGAGCTGTTTTTT. Its protein product is CASSFLVGLAGLTGELFF. The V call is TRBV28, the J call TRBJ2-2; 13 nucleotides line up with TRBD2. This CDR3 has 18 residues. V shed 3 bases, J shed 4 bases, and the junction held 8 bases outside the gene matches. Germline lookup yields CDR1 MDHEN and CDR2 SYDVKM.

In regard to this clone: In the same sample, other DNA sequences code for this CDR3. The chain employs TRBV28 and TRBJ1-3; no definite D call. The CDR3 covers 14 residues. V lost 3 bases and J lost 0, with 6 bases in between. From germline, CDR1 is MDHEN and CDR2 SYDVKM. The CDR3 region has the DNA TGTGCCAGCAGTTTGCGGGGCTCTGGAAACACCATATATTTT. This gives the protein CASSLRGSGNTIYF. Filled out from reference TRBV28 and TRBJ1-3, the complete variable domain reads DVKVTQSSRYLVKRTGEKVFLECVQDMDHENMFWYRQDPGLGLRLIYFSYDVKMKEKGDIPEGYSVSREKKERFSLILESASTNQTSMYLCASSLRGSGNTIYFGEGSWLTVV.

This chain links TRBV5-1 with TRBJ1-6, with 7 positions matching TRBD1. The trim removed 1 base at V and 8 bases at J, leaving 3 bases unmatched. Germline lookup yields CDR1 SGHRS and CDR2 YFSETQ. The CDR3 sequence is 14 residues long. The CDR3 region is CASSLLTGDSPLHF. The CDR3, as DNA: TGCGCCAGCAGCTTGCTCACAGGGGATTCACCCCTCCACTTT. The full variable domain, its missing parts supplied by reference TRBV5-1 and TRBJ1-6, is KAGVTQTPRYLIKTRGQQVTLSCSPISGHRSVSWYQQTPGQGLQFLFEYFSETQRNKGNFPGRFSGRQFSNSRSEMNVSTLELGDSALYLCASSLLTGDSPLHFGNGTRLTVT.

The genes are TRBV7-3 and TRBJ2-5; 8 bases align to TRBD1. Germline V lookup: CDR1 SGHTA, CDR2 FQGTGA. The V gene end was trimmed by 6 bases and the J gene end by 3 bases; junction bases not matched to a gene: 9. The CDR3 has 15 amino acids. The CDR3: CASSQLGQGEETQYF. As DNA, the CDR3 is TGTGCCAGCAGTCAGCTCGGACAGGGAGAAGAGACCCAGTACTTC.

The chain couples TRBV29-1 to TRBJ1-2, with D tentatively TRBD1 (6 bases). Germline CDR1 is SQVTM and CDR2 is ANQGSEA. The V gene lost 2 bases and the J gene lost 1 base, with 8 bases spanning the gap. CDR3 length: 13 amino acids. The CDR3 region is CSVESDSNYGYTF. CDR3 nucleotides: TGCAGCGTTGAATCGGACAGTAACTATGGCTACACCTTC. The full variable domain, completed using reference TRBV29-1 and TRBJ1-2, is SAVISQKPSRDICQRGTSLTIQCQVDSQVTMMFWYRQQPGQSLTLIATANQGSEATYESGFVIDKFPISRPNLTFSTLTVSNMSPEDSSIYLCSVESDSNYGYTFGSGTRLTVV.